The clone carrying this TCR beta chain was seen only a few times. Germline V gene data show CDR1 as SEHNR and CDR2 as FQNEAQ (reference sequence). There are 14 residues in the CDR3. V gave up 5 bases and J gave up 3 bases, with 13 bases separating them. Regions amplified from RNA transcripts were the TCR beta CDR3 regions. The study used the HTBI primer set for a first-round RT-PCR of the TCR CDR3. MiXCR was run by TCRdb on the multiplex PCR reads, yielding one entry per CDR3 protein. The data hold about 200,000 distinct CDR3 sequences, with roughly a sixth observed a single time. The entry originates in a study of T cells in Graves' hyperthyroidism and ophthalmopathy.

Material: blood. The V call is TRBV7-9, the J call TRBJ1-1; TRBD1 might be the D (5 bases). This sequence was found in a woman aged 50 to 65 with Graves' hyperthyroidism. The CDR3 nucleotides read TGTGCCAGCAGCCCGGACATAATGGACACTGAAGCTTTCTTT. The encoded protein is CASSPDIMDTEAFF. Full variable domain (outside the CDR3, taken from reference TRBV7-9 and TRBJ1-1): DTGVSQNPRHKITKRGQNVTFRCDPISEHNRLYWYRQTLGQGPEFLTYFQNEAQLEKSRLLSDRFSAERPKGSFSTLEIQRTEQGDSAMYLCASSPDIMDTEAFFGQGTRLTVV.